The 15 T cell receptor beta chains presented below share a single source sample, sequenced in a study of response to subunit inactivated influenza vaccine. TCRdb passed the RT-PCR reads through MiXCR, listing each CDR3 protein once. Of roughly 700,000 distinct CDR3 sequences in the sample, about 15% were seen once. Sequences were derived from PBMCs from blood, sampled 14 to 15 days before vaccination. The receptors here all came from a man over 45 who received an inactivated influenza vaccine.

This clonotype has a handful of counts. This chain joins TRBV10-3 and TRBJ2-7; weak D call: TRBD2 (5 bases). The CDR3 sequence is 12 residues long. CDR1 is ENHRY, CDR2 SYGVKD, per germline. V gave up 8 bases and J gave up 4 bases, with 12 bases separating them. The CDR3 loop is CAIAGPGYEQYF. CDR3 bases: TGTGCCATCGCCGGGCCGGGATACGAGCAGTACTTC.

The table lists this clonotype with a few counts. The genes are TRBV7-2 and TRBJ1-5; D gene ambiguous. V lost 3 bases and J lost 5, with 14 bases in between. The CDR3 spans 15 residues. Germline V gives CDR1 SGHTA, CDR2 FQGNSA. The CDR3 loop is CASSLNGVLDQPQHF. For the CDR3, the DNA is TGTGCCAGCAGCTTGAACGGGGTTCTGGATCAGCCCCAGCATTTT. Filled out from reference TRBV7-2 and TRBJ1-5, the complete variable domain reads GAGVSQSPSNKVTEKGKDVELRCDPISGHTALYWYRQSLGQGLEFLIYFQGNSAPDKSGLPSDRFSAERTGGSVSTLTIQRTQQEDSAVYLCASSLNGVLDQPQHFGDGTRLSIL.

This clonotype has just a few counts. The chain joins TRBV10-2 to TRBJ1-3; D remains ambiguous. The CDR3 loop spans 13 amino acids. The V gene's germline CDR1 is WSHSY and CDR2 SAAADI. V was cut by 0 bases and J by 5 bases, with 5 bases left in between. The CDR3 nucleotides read TGCGCCAGCAGTGAGTCTTCCAGAAACACCATATATTTT. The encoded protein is CASSESSRNTIYF.

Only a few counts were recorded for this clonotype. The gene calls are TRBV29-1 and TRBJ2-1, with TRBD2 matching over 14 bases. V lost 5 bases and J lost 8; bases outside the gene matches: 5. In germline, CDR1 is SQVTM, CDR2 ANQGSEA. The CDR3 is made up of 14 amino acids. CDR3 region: CSVQGLAGVYEQFF. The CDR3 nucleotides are TGCAGCGTTCAGGGACTAGCGGGAGTGTATGAGCAGTTCTTC.

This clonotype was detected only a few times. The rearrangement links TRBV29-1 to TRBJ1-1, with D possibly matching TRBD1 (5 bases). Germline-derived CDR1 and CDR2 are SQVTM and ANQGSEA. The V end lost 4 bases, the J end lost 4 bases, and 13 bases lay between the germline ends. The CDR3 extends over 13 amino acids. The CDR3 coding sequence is TGCAGCGTTGTTGGGGCGCGGCGCACTGAAGCTTTCTTT. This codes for CSVVGARRTEAFF.

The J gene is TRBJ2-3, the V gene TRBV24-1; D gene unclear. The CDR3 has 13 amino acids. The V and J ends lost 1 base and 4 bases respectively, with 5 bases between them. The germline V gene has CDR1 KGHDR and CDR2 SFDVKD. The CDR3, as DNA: TGTGCCACCAGTGATTTTTCCCCAGATACGCAGTATTTT. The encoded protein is CATSDFSPDTQYF.

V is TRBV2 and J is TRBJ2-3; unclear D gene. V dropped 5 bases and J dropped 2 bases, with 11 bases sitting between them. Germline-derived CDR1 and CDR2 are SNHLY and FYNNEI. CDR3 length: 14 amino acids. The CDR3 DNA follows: TGTGCCAGCAGTTGGGCTGGCTCCACAGATACGCAGTATTTT. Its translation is CASSWAGSTDTQYF.

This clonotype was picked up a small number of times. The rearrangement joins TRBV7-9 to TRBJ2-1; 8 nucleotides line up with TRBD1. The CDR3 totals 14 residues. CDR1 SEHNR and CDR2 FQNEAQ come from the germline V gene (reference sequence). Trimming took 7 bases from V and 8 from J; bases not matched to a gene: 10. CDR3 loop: CASNPRTGTDEQFF. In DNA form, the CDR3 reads TGTGCCAGCAACCCGAGGACAGGGACGGATGAGCAGTTCTTC.

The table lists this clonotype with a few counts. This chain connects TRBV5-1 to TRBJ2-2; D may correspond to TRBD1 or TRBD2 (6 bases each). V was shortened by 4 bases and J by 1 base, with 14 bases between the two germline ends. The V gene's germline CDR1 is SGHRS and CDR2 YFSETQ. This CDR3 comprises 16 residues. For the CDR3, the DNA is TGCGCCAGCAGCCTCGGTCGGGGGCTGAACACCGGGGAGCTGTTTTTT. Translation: CASSLGRGLNTGELFF.

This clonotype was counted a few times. DNA of the CDR3: TGCGCCAGCAGCCAGACAGTAACCTACAATGAGCAGTTCTTC. It specifies CASSQTVTYNEQFF. The V gene is TRBV4-3, the J gene TRBJ2-1; tentatively, D is TRBD1 (5 bases). Germline V gene lookup returns CDR1 LGHNA and CDR2 YSLEER. The CDR3 length is 14 residues. The V end was cut by 3 bases, the J end by 2 bases, with 8 bases between.

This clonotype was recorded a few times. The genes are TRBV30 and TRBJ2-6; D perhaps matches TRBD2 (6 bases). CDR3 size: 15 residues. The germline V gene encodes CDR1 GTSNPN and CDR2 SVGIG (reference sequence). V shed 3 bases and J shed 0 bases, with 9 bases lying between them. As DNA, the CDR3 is TGTGCCTGGAGGGGCGGGGTCTCTGGGGCCAACGTCCTGACTTTC. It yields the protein CAWRGGVSGANVLTF.

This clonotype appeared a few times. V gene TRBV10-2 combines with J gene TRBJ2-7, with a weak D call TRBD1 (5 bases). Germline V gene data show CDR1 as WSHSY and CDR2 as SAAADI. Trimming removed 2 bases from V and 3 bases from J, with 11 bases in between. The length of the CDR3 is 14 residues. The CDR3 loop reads CASSEIGTGYEQYF. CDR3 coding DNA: TGCGCCAGCAGTGAGATAGGAACAGGCTACGAGCAGTACTTC.

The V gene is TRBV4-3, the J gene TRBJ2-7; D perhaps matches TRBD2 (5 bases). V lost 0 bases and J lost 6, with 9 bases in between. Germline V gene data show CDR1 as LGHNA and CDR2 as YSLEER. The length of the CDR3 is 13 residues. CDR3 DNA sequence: TGCGCCAGCAGCCAAGATCTAGCCGGCGAGCAGTACTTC. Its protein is CASSQDLAGEQYF.

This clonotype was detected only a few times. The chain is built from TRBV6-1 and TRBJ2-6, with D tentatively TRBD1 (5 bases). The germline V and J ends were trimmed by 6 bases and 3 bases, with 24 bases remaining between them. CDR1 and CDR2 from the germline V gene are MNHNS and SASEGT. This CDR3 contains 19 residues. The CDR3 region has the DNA TGTGCCAGCAGCCCCAAGGGTACAGGTTCCTGGGGTGGGGCCAACGTCCTGACTTTC. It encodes CASSPKGTGSWGGANVLTF.

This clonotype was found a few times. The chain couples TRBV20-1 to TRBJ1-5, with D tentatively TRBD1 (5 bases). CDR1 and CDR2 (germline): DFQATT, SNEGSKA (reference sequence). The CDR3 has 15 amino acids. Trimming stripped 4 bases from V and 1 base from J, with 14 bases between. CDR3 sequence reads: CSAIGAVRSNQPQHF. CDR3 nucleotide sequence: TGCAGTGCTATCGGGGCGGTTAGGAGCAATCAGCCCCAGCATTTT.